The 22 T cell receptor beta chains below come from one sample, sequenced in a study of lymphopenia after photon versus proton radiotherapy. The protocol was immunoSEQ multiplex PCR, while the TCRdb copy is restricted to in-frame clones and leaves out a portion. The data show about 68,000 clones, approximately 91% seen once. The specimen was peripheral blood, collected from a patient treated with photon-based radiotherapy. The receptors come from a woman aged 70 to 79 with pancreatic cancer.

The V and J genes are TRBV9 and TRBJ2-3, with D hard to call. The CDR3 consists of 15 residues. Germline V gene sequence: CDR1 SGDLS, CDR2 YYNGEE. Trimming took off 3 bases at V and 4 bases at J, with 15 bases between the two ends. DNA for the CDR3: TGTGCCAGCAGCGCAAATGACGTCCGCGCAGATACGCAGTATTTT. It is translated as CASSANDVRADTQYF.

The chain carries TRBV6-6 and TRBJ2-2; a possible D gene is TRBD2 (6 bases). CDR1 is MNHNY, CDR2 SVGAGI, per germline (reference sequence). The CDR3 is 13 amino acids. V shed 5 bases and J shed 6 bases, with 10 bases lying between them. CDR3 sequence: CASSGPGAGELFF. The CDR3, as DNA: TGTGCCAGCAGTGGGCCGGGGGCCGGGGAGCTGTTTTTT.

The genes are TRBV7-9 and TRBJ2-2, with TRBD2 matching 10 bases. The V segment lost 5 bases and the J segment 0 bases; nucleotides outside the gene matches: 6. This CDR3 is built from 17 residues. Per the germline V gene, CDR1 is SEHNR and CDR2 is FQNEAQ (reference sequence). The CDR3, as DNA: TGTGCCAGCAGCCGAGGACTAGCGGCATCGAACACCGGGGAGCTGTTTTTT. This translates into CASSRGLAASNTGELFF.

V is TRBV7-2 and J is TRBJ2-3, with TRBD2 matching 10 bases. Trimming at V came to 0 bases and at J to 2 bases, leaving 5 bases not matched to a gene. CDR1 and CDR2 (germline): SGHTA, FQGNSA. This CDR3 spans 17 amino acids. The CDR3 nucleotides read TGTGCCAGCAGCTTAGCTAGAGCGGGAGGGCCCACAGATACGCAGTATTTT. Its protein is CASSLARAGGPTDTQYF.

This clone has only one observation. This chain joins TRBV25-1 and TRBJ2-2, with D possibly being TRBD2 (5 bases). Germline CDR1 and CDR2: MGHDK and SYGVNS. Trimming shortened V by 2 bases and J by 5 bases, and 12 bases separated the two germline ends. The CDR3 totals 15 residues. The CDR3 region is CASSEPGMRTGELFF. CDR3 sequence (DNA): TGTGCCAGCAGTGAACCCGGGATGCGGACCGGGGAGCTGTTTTTT.

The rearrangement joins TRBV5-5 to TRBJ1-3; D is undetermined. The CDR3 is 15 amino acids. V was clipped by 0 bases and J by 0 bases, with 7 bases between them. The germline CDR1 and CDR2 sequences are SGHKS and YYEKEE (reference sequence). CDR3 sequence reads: CASSLGPNSGNTIYF. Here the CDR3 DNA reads TGTGCCAGCAGCTTGGGACCCAACTCTGGAAACACCATATATTTT.

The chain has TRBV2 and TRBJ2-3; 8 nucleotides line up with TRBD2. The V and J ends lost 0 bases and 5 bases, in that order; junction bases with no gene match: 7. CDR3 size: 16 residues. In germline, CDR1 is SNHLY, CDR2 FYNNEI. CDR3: CASSEALGRAGDTQYF. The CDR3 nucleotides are TGTGCCAGCAGTGAAGCGCTCGGGAGGGCCGGAGATACGCAGTATTTT. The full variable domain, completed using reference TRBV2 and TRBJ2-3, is EPEVTQTPSHQVTQMGQEVILRCVPISNHLYFYWYRQILGQKVEFLVSFYNNEISEKSEIFDDQFSVERPDGSNFTLKIRSTKLEDSAMYFCASSEALGRAGDTQYFGPGTRLTVL.

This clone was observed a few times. This chain's CDR3 is CASSEYKGSETQYF. The CDR3, as DNA: TGTGCCAGCAGTGAATATAAAGGATCCGAGACCCAGTACTTC. The chain employs TRBV25-1 and TRBJ2-5; D remains ambiguous. This CDR3 has 14 amino acids. Deletions cut 0 bases from V and 5 bases from J, with 10 bases between. Looked up from germline, CDR1 is MGHDK and CDR2 is SYGVNS.

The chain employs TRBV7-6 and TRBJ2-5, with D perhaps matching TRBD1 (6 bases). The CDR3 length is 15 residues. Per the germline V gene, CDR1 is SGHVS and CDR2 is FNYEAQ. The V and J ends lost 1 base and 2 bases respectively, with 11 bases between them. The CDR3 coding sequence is TGTGCCAGCAGCTTAGAGGGGGACCCTCAAGAGACCCAGTACTTC. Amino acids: CASSLEGDPQETQYF.

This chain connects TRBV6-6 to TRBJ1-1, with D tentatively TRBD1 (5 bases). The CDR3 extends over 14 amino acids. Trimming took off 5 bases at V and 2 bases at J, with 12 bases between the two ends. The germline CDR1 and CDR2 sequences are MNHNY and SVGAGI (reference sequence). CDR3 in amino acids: CASSPGTRNTEAFF. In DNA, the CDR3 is TGTGCCAGCAGTCCCGGGACCCGTAACACTGAAGCTTTCTTT.

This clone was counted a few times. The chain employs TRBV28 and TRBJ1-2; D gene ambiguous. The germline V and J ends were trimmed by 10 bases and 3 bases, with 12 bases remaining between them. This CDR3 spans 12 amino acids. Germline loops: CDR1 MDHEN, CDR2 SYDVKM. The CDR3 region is CATLVHHYGYTF. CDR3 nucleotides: TGTGCCACTCTCGTTCATCACTATGGCTACACCTTC.

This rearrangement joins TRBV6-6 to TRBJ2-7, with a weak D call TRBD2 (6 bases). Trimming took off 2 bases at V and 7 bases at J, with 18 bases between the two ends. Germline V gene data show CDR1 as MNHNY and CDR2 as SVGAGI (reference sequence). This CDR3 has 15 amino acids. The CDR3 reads CASSYGAGNLGEQYF. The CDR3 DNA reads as TGTGCCAGCAGTTACGGGGCGGGAAATCTGGGGGAGCAGTACTTC.

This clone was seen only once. CDR3 nucleotides: TGTGCCAGCAGCTTAGGTGGTGGCTACACCTTC. Translating gives CASSLGGGYTF. The chain has TRBV7-2 and TRBJ1-2; D unclear. Germline V gene data show CDR1 as SGHTA and CDR2 as FQGNSA. The CDR3 runs 11 residues. The V end lost 1 base, the J end lost 7 bases, and 4 bases lay between the germline ends.

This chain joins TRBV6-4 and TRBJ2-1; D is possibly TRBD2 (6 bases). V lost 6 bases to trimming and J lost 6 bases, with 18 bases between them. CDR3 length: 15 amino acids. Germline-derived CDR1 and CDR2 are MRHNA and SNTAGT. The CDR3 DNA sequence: TGTGCCAGCAGGAACCCCCGGGACTTAAGCAATGAGCAGTTCTTC. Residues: CASRNPRDLSNEQFF.

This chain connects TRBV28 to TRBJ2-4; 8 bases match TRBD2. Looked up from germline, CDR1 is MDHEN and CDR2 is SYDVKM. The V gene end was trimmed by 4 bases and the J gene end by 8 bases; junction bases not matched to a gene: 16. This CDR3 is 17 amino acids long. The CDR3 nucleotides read TGTGCCAGCAGTTCCGCCTCAGCGGGAGCCCGTGGGGACATTCAGTACTTC. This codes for CASSSASAGARGDIQYF.

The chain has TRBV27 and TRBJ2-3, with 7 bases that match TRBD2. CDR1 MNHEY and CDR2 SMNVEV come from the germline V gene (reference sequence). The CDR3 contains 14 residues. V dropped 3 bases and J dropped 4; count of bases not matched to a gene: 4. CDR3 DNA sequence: TGTGCCAGCAGTTTCGGCGGGAGCGCAGATACGCAGTATTTT. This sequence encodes CASSFGGSADTQYF.

CDR3 sequence reads: CASSQEGPGQGFGYTF. The CDR3 nucleotides are TGTGCCAGCAGCCAAGAAGGGCCGGGACAGGGTTTTGGCTACACCTTC. The gene calls are TRBV14 and TRBJ1-2; the match to TRBD1 covers 9 bases. Germline values: CDR1 SGHDN, CDR2 FVKESK. V lost 0 bases, J lost 7 bases, and 9 bases stayed unmatched. The CDR3 is 16 amino acids.

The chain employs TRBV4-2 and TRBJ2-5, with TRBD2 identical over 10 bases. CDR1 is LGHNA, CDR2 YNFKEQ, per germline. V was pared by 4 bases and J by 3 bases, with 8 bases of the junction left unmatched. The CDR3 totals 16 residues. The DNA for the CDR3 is TGTGCCAGCAGCCCCAGGGCTAGCGGGAGAGAAGAGACCCAGTACTTC. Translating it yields CASSPRASGREETQYF.

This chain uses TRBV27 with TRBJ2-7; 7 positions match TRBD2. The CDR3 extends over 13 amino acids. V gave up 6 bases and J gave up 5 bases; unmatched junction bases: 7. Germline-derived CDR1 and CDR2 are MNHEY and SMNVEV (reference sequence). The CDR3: CASSLSGTHEQYF. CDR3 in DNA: TGTGCCAGCAGCCTGAGCGGGACCCACGAGCAGTACTTC.

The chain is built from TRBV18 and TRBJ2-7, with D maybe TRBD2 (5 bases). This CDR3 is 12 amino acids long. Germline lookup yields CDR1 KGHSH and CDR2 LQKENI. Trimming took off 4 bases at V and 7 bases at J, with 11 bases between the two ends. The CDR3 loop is CASSHGGGEQYF. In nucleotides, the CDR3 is TGTGCCAGCTCACACGGAGGCGGGGAGCAGTACTTC.

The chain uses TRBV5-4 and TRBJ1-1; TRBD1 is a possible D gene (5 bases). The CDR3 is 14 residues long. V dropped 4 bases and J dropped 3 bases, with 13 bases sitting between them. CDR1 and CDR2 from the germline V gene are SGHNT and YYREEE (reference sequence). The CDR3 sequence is CASSQYMGDTEAFF. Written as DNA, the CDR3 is TGTGCCAGCAGCCAGTACATGGGGGACACTGAAGCTTTCTTT.

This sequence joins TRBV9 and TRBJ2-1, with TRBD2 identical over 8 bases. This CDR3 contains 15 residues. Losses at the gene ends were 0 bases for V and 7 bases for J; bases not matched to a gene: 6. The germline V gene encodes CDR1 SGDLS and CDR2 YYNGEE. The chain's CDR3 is CASSVDRLATNEQFF. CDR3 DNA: TGTGCCAGCAGCGTAGACCGACTAGCGACTAATGAGCAGTTCTTC.